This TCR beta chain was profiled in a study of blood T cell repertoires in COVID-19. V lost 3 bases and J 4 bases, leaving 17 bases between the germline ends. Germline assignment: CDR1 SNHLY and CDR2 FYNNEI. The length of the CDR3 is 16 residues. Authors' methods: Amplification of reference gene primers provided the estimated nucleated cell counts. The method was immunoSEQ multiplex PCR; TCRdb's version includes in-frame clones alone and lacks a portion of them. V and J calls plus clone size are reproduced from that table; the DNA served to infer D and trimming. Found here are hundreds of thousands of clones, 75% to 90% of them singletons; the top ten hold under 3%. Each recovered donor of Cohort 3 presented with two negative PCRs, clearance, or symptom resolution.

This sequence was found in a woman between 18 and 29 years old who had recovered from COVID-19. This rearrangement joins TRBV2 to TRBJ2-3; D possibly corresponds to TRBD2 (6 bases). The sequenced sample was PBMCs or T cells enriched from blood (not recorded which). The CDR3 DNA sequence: TGTGCCAGCAGTGAGGAGGGCAGGACGGGCCCAGATACGCAGTATTTT. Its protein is CASSEEGRTGPDTQYF.